This paragraph covers one T cell receptor (beta chain) sequence. This entry belongs to a study of blood T cell repertoires in COVID-19. Turning to the study itself: T cells, B-cell-depleted T cells, or PBMCs provided the cDNA or gDNA that served as material.

CDR3 length equals 16 residues. Trimming pared 1 base from V and 3 bases from J, leaving 15 bases between. Germline loops: CDR1 SGHNT, CDR2 YYREEE (reference sequence). The method was immunoSEQ multiplex PCR; TCRdb's version includes in-frame clones alone and lacks a portion of them. The sample has approximately 280,000 clones; roughly 90% are singletons. The receptor was derived from a woman aged 55-75 years with acute or convalescent COVID-19. The sample taken for sequencing was peripheral blood. The J gene is TRBJ2-3, the V gene TRBV5-4; D ambiguous. As DNA, the CDR3 is TGTGCCAGCAGCTTGTTATCTAGATCAGAGACAGATACGCAGTATTTT. Translating it yields CASSLLSRSETDTQYF.